This T cell receptor beta chain was recovered during a study of T cell repertoires in cytomegalovirus infection. Trimming removed 1 base from V and 2 bases from J; junction bases left unmatched: 4. Per germline, CDR1 SEHNR and CDR2 FQNEAQ (reference sequence). CDR3 length: 15 residues. TCRdb re-analysed the reads in MiXCR, keeping a single row per CDR3 protein. The sample lists about 69,000 distinct CDR3 sequences, under 30% occurring once. This clonotype appeared a single time. Antigen unknown. The material was CD8+ T cells from cultured PBMCs, obtained from culture after CMV antigen stimulation. The source of this sequence is a human donor in good health (CMV status not recorded). Some clones in this sample may be carry-over from other donors' samples. The chain uses TRBV7-9 and TRBJ1-1, with 7 nucleotides matching TRBD1. This CDR3 is CASSLGQGDNTEAFF. CDR3 sequence (DNA): TGTGCCAGCAGCTTAGGCCAGGGGGACAACACTGAAGCTTTCTTT.